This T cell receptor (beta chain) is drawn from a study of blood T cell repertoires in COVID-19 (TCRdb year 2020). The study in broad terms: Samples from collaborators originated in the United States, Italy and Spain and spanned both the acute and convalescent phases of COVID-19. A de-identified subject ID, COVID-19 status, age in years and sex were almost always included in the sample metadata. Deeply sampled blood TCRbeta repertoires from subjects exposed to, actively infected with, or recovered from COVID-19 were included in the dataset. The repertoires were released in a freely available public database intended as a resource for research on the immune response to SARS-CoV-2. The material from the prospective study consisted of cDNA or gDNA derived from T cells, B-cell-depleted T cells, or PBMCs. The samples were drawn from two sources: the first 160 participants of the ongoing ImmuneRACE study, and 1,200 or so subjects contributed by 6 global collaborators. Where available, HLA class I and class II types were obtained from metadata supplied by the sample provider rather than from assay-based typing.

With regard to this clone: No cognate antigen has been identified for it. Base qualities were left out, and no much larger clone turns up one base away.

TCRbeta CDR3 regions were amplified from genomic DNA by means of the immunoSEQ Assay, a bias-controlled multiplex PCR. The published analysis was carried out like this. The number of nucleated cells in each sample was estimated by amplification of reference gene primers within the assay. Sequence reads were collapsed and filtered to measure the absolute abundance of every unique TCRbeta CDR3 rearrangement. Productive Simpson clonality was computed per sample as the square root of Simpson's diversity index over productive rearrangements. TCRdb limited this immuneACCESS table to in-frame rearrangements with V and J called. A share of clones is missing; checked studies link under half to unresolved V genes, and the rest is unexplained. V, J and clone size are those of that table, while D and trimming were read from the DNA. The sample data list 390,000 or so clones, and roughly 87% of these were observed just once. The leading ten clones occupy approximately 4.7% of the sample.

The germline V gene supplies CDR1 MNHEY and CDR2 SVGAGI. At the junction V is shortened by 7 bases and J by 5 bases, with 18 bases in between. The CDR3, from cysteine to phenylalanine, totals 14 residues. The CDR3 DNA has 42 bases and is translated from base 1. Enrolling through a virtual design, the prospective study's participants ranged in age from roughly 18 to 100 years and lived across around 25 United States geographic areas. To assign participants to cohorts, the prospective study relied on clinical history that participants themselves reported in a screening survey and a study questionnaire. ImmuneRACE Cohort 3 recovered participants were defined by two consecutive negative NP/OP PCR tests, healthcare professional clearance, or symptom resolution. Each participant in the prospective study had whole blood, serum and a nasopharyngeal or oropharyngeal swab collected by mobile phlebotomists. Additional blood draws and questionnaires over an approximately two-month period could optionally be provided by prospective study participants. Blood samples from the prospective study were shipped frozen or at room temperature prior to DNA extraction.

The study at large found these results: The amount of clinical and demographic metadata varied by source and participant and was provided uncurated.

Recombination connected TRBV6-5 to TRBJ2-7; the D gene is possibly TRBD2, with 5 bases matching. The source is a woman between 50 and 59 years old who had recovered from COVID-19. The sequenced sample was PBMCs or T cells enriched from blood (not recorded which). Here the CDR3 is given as CASNEGGLVNEQYF. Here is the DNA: TGTGCCAGCAACGAAGGAGGACTCGTGAACGAGCAGTACTTC.